These T cell receptor beta chains were read from a single sample in a study of shared clonotypes between healthy human individuals. Sequencing used immunoSEQ multiplex PCR; TCRdb keeps in-frame clones, though not all of them. The table lists 2 million to 2.5 million clones, about 95% of them singletons. The sample comprised naive CD8+ T cells sorted from blood. These receptors were collected from a man aged 18 to 30 in good health. Both conserved end residues are part of each CDR3. The D gene is left open where the match is weak. Some rows mark clone size as missing; the rest say once, few, many or name a class of expanded clone.

abundance	v_gene	j_gene	d_gene	CDR3nt	CDR3aa
-	TRBV9	TRBJ2-3	TRBD1	TGTGCCAGCAGCGAAGAGACAGGGGTTGATACGCAGTATTTT	CASSEETGVDTQYF
-	TRBV7-9	TRBJ1-4	-	TGTGCCAGCAGCTTAGGGGGTTTCGGTGATGAAAAACTGTTTTTT	CASSLGGFGDEKLFF
-	TRBV6-1	TRBJ1-4	TRBD1	TGTGCCAGCAGTGTACAGGGGTCGGATGAAAAACTGTTTTTT	CASSVQGSDEKLFF
-	TRBV18	TRBJ2-7	TRBD2	TGTGCCAGCTCGGAACTAGCGGGAGTAGACGAGCAGTACTTC	CASSELAGVDEQYF
few	TRBV16	TRBJ1-2	-	TGTGCCAGCAGCCAACTTCTAGGCGACTATGGCTACACCTTC	CASSQLLGDYGYTF
-	TRBV5-1	TRBJ2-2	TRBD1	TGCGCCAGCAGCTACCGCGCCCGGACAGGGGGCACCGGGGAGCTGTTTTTT	CASSYRARTGGTGELFF
-	TRBV27	TRBJ2-7	TRBD2	TGTGCCAGCAGTGCGACCGGGACTAGCGGACTCTACGAGCAGTACTTC	CASSATGTSGLYEQYF
-	TRBV16	TRBJ1-1	-	TGTGCCAGCAGCCCGCTAGTGACCCAGCAGGCTTTCTTT	CASSPLVTQQAFF
-	TRBV9	TRBJ2-2	-	TGTGCCAGCAGCGTAGGGCCAAACACCGGGGAGCTGTTTTTT	CASSVGPNTGELFF
-	TRBV27	TRBJ2-7	-	TGTGCCAGCAGCCCAACCGGGCATCGCTACGAGCAGTACTTC	CASSPTGHRYEQYF
-	TRBV5-1	TRBJ2-7	TRBD2	TGCGCCAGCAGCCCTGGACTAGCGGGGGCGTACGAGCAGTACTTC	CASSPGLAGAYEQYF
-	TRBV30	TRBJ1-1	-	TGTGCCTGGGGATACGGCCAAGGCACTGAAGCTTTCTTT	CAWGYGQGTEAFF
-	TRBV6-5	TRBJ1-2	-	TGTGCCAGCAGTTACTCGCCGATATTAGATGGGGGCTACACCTTC	CASSYSPILDGGYTF
-	TRBV14	TRBJ2-7	-	TGTGCCAGCAGCCAAGCGCGGGGGCAGGGACCTTACGAGCAGTACTTC	CASSQARGQGPYEQYF
-	TRBV11-2	TRBJ2-2	-	TGTGCCAGCAGCTTAGGACCGGGGTTATACACCGGGGAGCTGTTTTTT	CASSLGPGLYTGELFF
few	TRBV5-4	TRBJ2-1	TRBD2	TGTGCCAGCAGCCTAGCGGGGGGGAATTACAATGAGCAGTTCTTC	CASSLAGGNYNEQFF
once	TRBV6-5	TRBJ2-7	-	TGTGCCAGCAATGTGGGGGGCCTCCCCTACGAGCAGTACTTC	CASNVGGLPYEQYF
-	TRBV30	TRBJ2-7	-	TGTGCCTGGAACTATCCCCACGGATACGAGCAGTACTTC	CAWNYPHGYEQYF
-	TRBV11-2	TRBJ2-7	-	TGTGCCAGCAGCTTACCCAGCTCCTACGAGCAGTACTTC	CASSLPSSYEQYF
-	TRBV5-6	TRBJ1-6	-	TGTGCCAGCAGCTTCACAGAAAATTCACCCCTCCACTTT	CASSFTENSPLHF
-	TRBV27	TRBJ2-5	-	TGTGCCAGCAGTTTATCCTTGGGACCCATACAAGAGACCCAGTACTTC	CASSLSLGPIQETQYF
-	TRBV9	TRBJ1-1	-	TGTGCCAGCAGCGTAGCCCTGGGAGAAGCTTTCTTT	CASSVALGEAFF
-	TRBV30	TRBJ1-4	-	TGTGCCTGGGGCGGAGGGGAAACAACTAATGAAAAACTGTTTTTT	CAWGGGETTNEKLFF
-	TRBV9	TRBJ2-1	TRBD1	TGTGCCAGCAGCGCCCGGGACAGGGTGAGTCATGAGCAGTTCTTC	CASSARDRVSHEQFF
once	TRBV7-6	TRBJ2-1	TRBD1	TGTGCCAGCAGCTTATTCTTGGGACAGGGGGAAGATGAGCAGTTCTTC	CASSLFLGQGEDEQFF
-	TRBV7-6	TRBJ2-7	-	TGTGCCAGCAGCTTAGAGGCAGGGCACTCCTACGAGCAGTACTTC	CASSLEAGHSYEQYF
-	TRBV18	TRBJ2-7	-	TGTGCCAGCTCACCTCCAGGACAACAATACGAGCAGTACTTC	CASSPPGQQYEQYF
once	TRBV18	TRBJ2-7	TRBD1	TGTGCCAGCTCACTCGGACAGGGCTTAGACGAGCAGTACTTC	CASSLGQGLDEQYF
-	TRBV6-5	TRBJ1-1	-	TGTGCCAGCAATCGAGGGGATAAAGCTTTCTTT	CASNRGDKAFF
-	TRBV7-6	TRBJ2-1	TRBD2	TGTGCCAGCAGCTTATTGGCGGGGGGACACAATGAGCAGTTCTTC	CASSLLAGGHNEQFF
-	TRBV6-1	TRBJ1-1	-	TGTGCCAGCAGGAAGGACATAGGGGATCCTGAAGCTTTCTTT	CASRKDIGDPEAFF
-	TRBV2	TRBJ1-5	-	TGTGCCAGCAGTGACCTGAATCAGCCCCAGCATTTT	CASSDLNQPQHF
-	TRBV30	TRBJ2-5	TRBD2	TGTGCCTGCCACACTAGCGGTGAGACCCAGTACTTC	CACHTSGETQYF
-	TRBV5-4	TRBJ2-7	-	TGTGCCAGCAGCTTGGCCGGGATGGTGGACGAGCAGTACTTC	CASSLAGMVDEQYF
-	TRBV28	TRBJ2-7	-	TGTGCCAGCAGTTTTTCGGGTCCCGCCTACGAGCAGTACTTC	CASSFSGPAYEQYF
-	TRBV11-2	TRBJ2-7	TRBD1	TGTGCCAGCAGCGGCTCCGGGACAGGGGTTTACGAGCAGTACTTC	CASSGSGTGVYEQYF
-	TRBV6-5	TRBJ1-1	-	TGTGCCAGCAGTTACTCCGAACAGACTGGGACTGAAGCTTTCTTT	CASSYSEQTGTEAFF
-	TRBV9	TRBJ2-7	-	TGTGCCAGCAGCGTCGGGGGTTCGGGTTACGAGCAGTACTTC	CASSVGGSGYEQYF
-	TRBV13	TRBJ2-1	TRBD2	TGTGCCAGCAGCAGTAGCGGGGGGGCTGATGAGCAGTTCTTC	CASSSSGGADEQFF
-	TRBV30	TRBJ2-7	TRBD2	TGTGCCTGGAGTGCCGGGGGGGGGACCTACGAGCAGTACTTC	CAWSAGGGTYEQYF